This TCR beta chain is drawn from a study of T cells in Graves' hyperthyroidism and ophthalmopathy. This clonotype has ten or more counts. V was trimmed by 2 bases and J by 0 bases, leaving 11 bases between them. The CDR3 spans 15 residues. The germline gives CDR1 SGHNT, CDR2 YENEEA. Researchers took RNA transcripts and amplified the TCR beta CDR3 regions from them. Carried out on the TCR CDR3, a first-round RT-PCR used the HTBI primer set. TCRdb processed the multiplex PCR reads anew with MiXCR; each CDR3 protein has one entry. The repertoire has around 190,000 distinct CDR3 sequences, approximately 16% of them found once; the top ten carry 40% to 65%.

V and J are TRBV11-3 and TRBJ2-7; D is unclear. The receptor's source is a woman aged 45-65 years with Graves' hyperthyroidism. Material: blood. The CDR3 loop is CASSLSSVSSYEQYF. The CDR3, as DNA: TGTGCCAGCAGCTTAAGCTCGGTAAGCTCCTACGAGCAGTACTTC.